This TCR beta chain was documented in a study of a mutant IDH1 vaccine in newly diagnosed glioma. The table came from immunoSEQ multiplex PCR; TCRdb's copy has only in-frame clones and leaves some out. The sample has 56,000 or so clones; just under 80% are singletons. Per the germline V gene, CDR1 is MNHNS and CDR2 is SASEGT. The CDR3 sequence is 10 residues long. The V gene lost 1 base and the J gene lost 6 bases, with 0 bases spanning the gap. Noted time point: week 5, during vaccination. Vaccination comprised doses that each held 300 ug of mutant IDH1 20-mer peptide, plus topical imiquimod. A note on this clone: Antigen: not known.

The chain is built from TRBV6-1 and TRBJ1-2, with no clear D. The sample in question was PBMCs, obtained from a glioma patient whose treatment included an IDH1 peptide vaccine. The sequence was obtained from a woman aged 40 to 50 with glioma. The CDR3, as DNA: TGTGCCAGCAGTGAAGATGGCTACACCTTC. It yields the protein CASSEDGYTF.